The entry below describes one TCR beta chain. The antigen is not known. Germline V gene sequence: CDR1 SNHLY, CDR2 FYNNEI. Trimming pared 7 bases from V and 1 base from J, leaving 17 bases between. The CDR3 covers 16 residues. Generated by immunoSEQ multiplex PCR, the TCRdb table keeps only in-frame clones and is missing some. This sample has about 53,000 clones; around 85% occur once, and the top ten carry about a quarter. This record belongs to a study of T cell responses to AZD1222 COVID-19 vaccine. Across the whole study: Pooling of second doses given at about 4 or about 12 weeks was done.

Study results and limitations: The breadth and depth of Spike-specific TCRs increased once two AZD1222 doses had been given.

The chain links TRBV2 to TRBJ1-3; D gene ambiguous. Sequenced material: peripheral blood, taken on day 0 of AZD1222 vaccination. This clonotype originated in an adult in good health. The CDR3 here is CASTRRGQSSGNTIYF. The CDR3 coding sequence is TGTGCCAGCACCCGGCGGGGTCAAAGTTCTGGAAACACCATATATTTT.